This passage covers 32 T cell receptor beta chains from one sample sequenced in a study of blood T cell repertoires in COVID-19. TCRdb keeps only in-frame clones here, not all; method: immunoSEQ multiplex PCR. The sample lists roughly 260,000 clones; approximately 86% were seen once. The sample taken for sequencing was PBMCs or T cells enriched from blood (not recorded which). These receptor sequences come from a young woman who had recovered from COVID-19.

The CDR3 sequence: CASSLRGSGANVLTF. CDR3 coding DNA: TGCGCCAGCAGCTTGAGAGGTTCTGGGGCCAACGTCCTGACTTTC. This chain joins TRBV5-1 and TRBJ2-6; D is unclear. The V gene's germline CDR1 is SGHRS and CDR2 YFSETQ. This CDR3 is built from 15 residues. Trimming shortened V by 1 base and J by 1 base, and 6 bases separated the two germline ends.

This clone was counted only a few times. The chain recombines TRBV11-3 with TRBJ1-2; D gene ambiguous. V gave up 5 bases and J gave up 8 bases, with 15 bases separating them. The germline V gene has CDR1 SGHNT and CDR2 YENEEA. CDR3 length equals 13 residues. CDR3 region: CASSPTAREGYTF. The CDR3 bases are TGTGCCAGCAGCCCGACCGCGAGGGAAGGCTACACCTTC.

V gene TRBV7-2 combines with J gene TRBJ1-2; TRBD1 matches at 8 bases. This CDR3 comprises 17 residues. Germline V gene sequence: CDR1 SGHTA, CDR2 FQGNSA. The junction had 18 bases not matched to a gene; V was cut back by 9 bases and J by 3 bases. CDR3 sequence (DNA): TGTGCCAGTACTACAGGGGGGGACACCAGGGCGGACTATGGCTACACCTTC. Amino acids: CASTTGGDTRADYGYTF. The complete variable domain, with remaining parts taken from reference TRBV7-2 and TRBJ1-2, reads GAGVSQSPSNKVTEKGKDVELRCDPISGHTALYWYRQSLGQGLEFLIYFQGNSAPDKSGLPSDRFSAERTGGSVSTLTIQRTQQEDSAVYLCASTTGGDTRADYGYTFGSGTRLTVV.

V is TRBV30 and J is TRBJ1-2, with 7 nucleotides matching TRBD1. Germline lookup yields CDR1 GTSNPN and CDR2 SVGIG (reference sequence). CDR3 size: 16 residues. With V trimmed by 5 bases and J by 1 base, 13 bases remained unmatched. This CDR3 is CAWVEWRQGGNYGYTF. The CDR3 nucleotides read TGTGCCTGGGTTGAGTGGAGACAGGGAGGTAACTATGGCTACACCTTC. The full variable domain, in which reference TRBV30 and TRBJ1-2 provide the parts outside the CDR3, is SQTIHQWPATLVQPVGSPLSLECTVEGTSNPNLYWYRQAAGRGLQLLFYSVGIGQISSEVPQNLSASRPQDRQFILSSKKLLLSDSGFYLCAWVEWRQGGNYGYTFGSGTRLTVV.

This chain joins TRBV11-3 and TRBJ2-1; D remains ambiguous. The germline V gene encodes CDR1 SGHNT and CDR2 YENEEA. Between the trimmed V and J ends, which lost 5 bases and 0 bases, there was a span of 17 bases. CDR3 length: 17 amino acids. CDR3 in amino acids: CASSPLGYRRSYNEQFF. Here the CDR3 DNA reads TGTGCCAGCAGCCCGCTCGGATACAGACGCTCCTACAATGAGCAGTTCTTC.

The CDR3: CASSKGQSNEKLFF. In DNA form, the CDR3 reads TGTGCCAGCAGCAAGGGACAGTCTAATGAAAAACTGTTTTTT. The chain is built from TRBV7-9 and TRBJ1-4, with 7 bases identical to TRBD1. This CDR3 region has 14 residues. V trimming: 5 bases; J trimming: 3 bases; junction bases outside the gene matches: 3. Germline lookup yields CDR1 SEHNR and CDR2 FQNEAQ (reference sequence).

This clone was recorded only once. Other DNA variants within this sample encode the same CDR3. The V gene is TRBV4-2, the J gene TRBJ1-1; D ambiguous. The V gene lost 4 bases and the J gene lost 5 bases, with 14 bases spanning the gap. CDR1 and CDR2 from the germline V gene are LGHNA and YNFKEQ. The CDR3 has 14 amino acids. In DNA, the CDR3 is TGTGCCAGCAGCCCAGGCCGGGGTCGGACTGAAGCTTTCTTT. Amino acids: CASSPGRGRTEAFF.

The J gene is TRBJ2-1, the V gene TRBV7-9, with 8 positions matching TRBD1. This CDR3 is 15 amino acids long. V lost 3 bases and J lost 0; bases outside the gene matches: 1. The V gene's germline CDR1 is SEHNR and CDR2 FQNEAQ (reference sequence). CDR3 sequence reads: CASSFGQGSYNEQFF. CDR3 sequence (DNA): TGTGCCAGCAGCTTCGGACAGGGCTCCTACAATGAGCAGTTCTTC. The full variable domain, in which reference TRBV7-9 and TRBJ2-1 provide the parts outside the CDR3, is DTGVSQNPRHKITKRGQNVTFRCDPISEHNRLYWYRQTLGQGPEFLTYFQNEAQLEKSRLLSDRFSAERPKGSFSTLEIQRTEQGDSAMYLCASSFGQGSYNEQFFGPGTRLTVL.

The chain recombines TRBV2 with TRBJ2-3; 9 bases fit TRBD2. The CDR3 consists of 17 residues. The V segment lost 7 bases and the J segment 4 bases; nucleotides outside the gene matches: 15. CDR1 is SNHLY, CDR2 FYNNEI, per germline. The CDR3 here is CASIPRRVAGVADTQYF. The CDR3, as DNA: TGTGCCAGCATCCCCCGGAGGGTAGCGGGGGTTGCAGATACGCAGTATTTT.

The sample holds a few counts of this clone. The chain is built from TRBV5-8 and TRBJ2-2; D remains ambiguous. Germline loops: CDR1 SGHTS, CDR2 YDEGEE. The CDR3 length is 14 residues. V was shortened by 2 bases and J by 2 bases, with 7 bases between the two germline ends. The CDR3 loop is CASSFRGNTGELFF. As DNA, the CDR3 is TGTGCCAGCAGCTTCCGAGGAAACACCGGGGAGCTGTTTTTT.

The DNA of the CDR3 is TGTGCCTGGAGTGCCGCCGCAGGGCTCGAGACCCAGTACTTC. Protein sequence: CAWSAAAGLETQYF. The chain links TRBV30 to TRBJ2-5; tentatively, D is TRBD1 (5 bases). CDR3 length: 14 amino acids. V was shortened by 1 base and J by 5 bases, with 14 bases between the two germline ends. Per the germline V gene, CDR1 is GTSNPN and CDR2 is SVGIG (reference sequence).

The chain uses TRBV30 and TRBJ1-6; a possible D gene is TRBD1 (6 bases). The germline V gene has CDR1 GTSNPN and CDR2 SVGIG (reference sequence). This CDR3 has 14 residues. With 4 bases removed from V and 4 bases from J, the gap between germline ends came to 11 bases. CDR3 residues: CAWTGQSYNSPLHF. The CDR3 DNA is TGTGCCTGGACCGGACAGAGTTATAATTCACCCCTCCACTTT.

The CDR3 is CASSHRPLAGGPSYEQYF. DNA of the CDR3: TGTGCCAGCTCCCATCGACCTTTAGCGGGGGGGCCTTCGTACGAGCAGTACTTC. This rearrangement joins TRBV18 to TRBJ2-7; 11 bases line up with TRBD2. This CDR3 is built from 18 residues. Germline trimming cut 6 bases from V and 4 bases from J; bases unmatched to any gene: 17. Germline CDR1 and CDR2: KGHSH and LQKENI.

The chain links TRBV5-4 to TRBJ1-2, with TRBD1 identical over 7 bases. CDR3 size: 13 residues. With V trimmed by 4 bases and J by 4 bases, 4 bases remained unmatched. Germline loops: CDR1 SGHNT, CDR2 YYREEE (reference sequence). This CDR3 is CASSPGTVYGYTF. The DNA of the CDR3 is TGTGCCAGCAGCCCGGGGACAGTCTATGGCTACACCTTC.

The rearrangement uses TRBV5-1 and TRBJ1-1; perhaps TRBD1 as D (5 bases). The V gene's germline CDR1 is SGHRS and CDR2 YFSETQ. V lost 0 bases to trimming and J lost 1 base, with 7 bases between them. There are 14 residues in the CDR3. The CDR3 sequence is CASSLGQWNTEAFF. The CDR3 DNA reads as TGCGCCAGCAGCTTGGGACAGTGGAACACTGAAGCTTTCTTT.

The gene calls are TRBV2 and TRBJ2-7, with 12 bases aligning to TRBD2. In germline, CDR1 is SNHLY, CDR2 FYNNEI. The CDR3 has 14 residues. V lost 6 bases to trimming and J lost 6 bases; unmatched junction nucleotides: 6. CDR3 in DNA: TGTGCCAGCAGACGGACTAGCGGGATTCTCGAGCAGTACTTC. Protein product: CASRRTSGILEQYF.

This clone was seen just once. The chain couples TRBV16 to TRBJ1-2; D is ambiguous. This CDR3 comprises 13 residues. CDR1 is KGHSY and CDR2 is FQNENV in the germline V gene. The V gene lost 0 bases and the J gene lost 8 bases, with 10 bases spanning the gap. The CDR3 DNA sequence: TGTGCCAGCAGCCAATCCGGGTTCGGGGGCTACACCTTC. It yields the protein CASSQSGFGGYTF.

J is TRBJ2-5 and V is TRBV11-2; 10 bases map to TRBD2. Germline CDR1 is SGHAT and CDR2 is FQNNGV. The V segment lost 5 bases and the J segment 3 bases; nucleotides outside the gene matches: 12. The length of the CDR3 is 17 residues. CDR3 region: CASSPSSPSGREETQYF. The CDR3, as DNA: TGTGCCAGCAGCCCCAGTAGCCCCAGCGGGAGGGAAGAGACCCAGTACTTC.

The chain couples TRBV21-1 to TRBJ1-2. TRBV21-1 is a pseudogene. This CDR3 region has 16 residues. The CDR3 DNA reads as TGTGCCAGCAGCAAACGACGGGAGGAGATCGACTATGGCTACACCTTC. This codes for CASSKRREEIDYGYTF.

The chain is built from TRBV7-2 and TRBJ1-4; D is possibly TRBD1 (5 bases). Germline values: CDR1 SGHTA, CDR2 FQGNSA. Between the trimmed V and J ends, which lost 4 bases and 1 base, there was a span of 13 bases. This CDR3 is built from 16 residues. The CDR3 spells CASSSLFQGTNEKLFF. DNA of the CDR3: TGTGCCAGCAGCTCACTTTTCCAGGGAACTAATGAAAAACTGTTTTTT.

The genes are TRBV5-1 and TRBJ1-2, with 8 bases matching TRBD1. Germline V gene lookup returns CDR1 SGHRS and CDR2 YFSETQ. The CDR3 totals 14 residues. Unmatched junction bases numbered 2, after V lost 1 base and J lost 3 bases. The CDR3 DNA reads as TGCGCCAGCAGCTTGCTGGGACAGGACTATGGCTACACCTTC. Translation gives CASSLLGQDYGYTF.

This rearrangement joins TRBV18 to TRBJ2-4, with 7 bases aligning to TRBD1. The V segment lost 4 bases and the J segment 1 base; nucleotides outside the gene matches: 7. The CDR3 has 16 residues. CDR1 and CDR2 from the germline V gene are KGHSH and LQKENI. Here the CDR3 reads CASSRDRVGAKNIQYF. The DNA for the CDR3 is TGTGCCAGCTCACGAGACAGGGTTGGGGCCAAAAACATTCAGTACTTC.

The J gene is TRBJ1-5, the V gene TRBV15; maybe TRBD1 (6 bases). The V end was cut by 0 bases, the J end by 5 bases, with 11 bases between. Looked up from germline, CDR1 is LNHNV and CDR2 is YYDKDF (reference sequence). The CDR3 runs to 15 residues. The CDR3: CATSRDSQGHQPQHF. CDR3 nucleotides: TGTGCCACCAGCAGAGATAGCCAGGGGCATCAGCCCCAGCATTTT.

The rearrangement joins TRBV5-5 to TRBJ1-5; 7 bases line up with TRBD1. CDR3 length equals 15 residues. V dropped 1 base and J dropped 5; count of bases not matched to a gene: 6. CDR1 and CDR2 from the germline V gene are SGHKS and YYEKEE (reference sequence). The CDR3 region has the DNA TGTGCCAGCAGCTTGAACAGGGGTGGACATCAGCCCCAGCATTTT. Translation: CASSLNRGGHQPQHF.

J is TRBJ1-4 and V is TRBV5-1; the match to TRBD1 covers 11 bases. The CDR3 is 15 residues long. The germline V gene encodes CDR1 SGHRS and CDR2 YFSETQ. V shed 3 bases, J shed 7 bases, and the junction held 5 bases outside the gene matches. The CDR3 sequence: CASSYRTGGSEKLFF. Written as DNA, the CDR3 is TGCGCCAGCAGCTATCGGACAGGGGGCAGTGAAAAACTGTTTTTT.

To note about this clone: The sample contains more than one DNA sequence encoding this CDR3. The V call is TRBV30, the J call TRBJ2-7; 7 bases line up with TRBD1. V dropped 1 base and J dropped 3; count of bases not matched to a gene: 0. The CDR3 spans 12 residues. Germline V gene data show CDR1 as GTSNPN and CDR2 as SVGIG (reference sequence). The CDR3 protein is CAWSAGGYEQYF. CDR3 bases: TGTGCCTGGAGTGCAGGGGGCTACGAGCAGTACTTC.

The chain is built from TRBV30 and TRBJ1-2; D might be TRBD1 (6 bases). CDR1 is GTSNPN and CDR2 is SVGIG in the germline V gene (reference sequence). V dropped 3 bases and J dropped 4 bases, with 15 bases sitting between them. CDR3 length: 14 residues. DNA for the CDR3: TGTGCCTGGAGCGCTGACAGGTTGATCTATGGCTACACCTTC. This translates into CAWSADRLIYGYTF.

The V call is TRBV7-2, the J call TRBJ2-7; 11 bases map to TRBD1. This CDR3 spans 14 amino acids. The V gene end was trimmed by 3 bases and the J gene end by 4 bases; junction bases not matched to a gene: 2. Looked up from germline, CDR1 is SGHTA and CDR2 is FQGNSA. CDR3 in amino acids: CASSLDRGLYEQYF. The CDR3 coding sequence is TGTGCCAGCAGCTTGGACAGGGGGCTGTACGAGCAGTACTTC.

This clone was observed a single time. V gene TRBV27 combines with J gene TRBJ1-5; TRBD1 is a possible D gene (6 bases). The CDR3 contains 13 residues. The germline V gene has CDR1 MNHEY and CDR2 SMNVEV (reference sequence). Trimming left V 6 bases short and J 6 bases short, with 12 bases between. In DNA, the CDR3 is TGTGCCAGCAGACAGGGATCGGGTCAGCCCCAGCATTTT. This translates into CASRQGSGQPQHF.

As concerns this clone: One end of the junction varies from germline; a read error may be responsible. Here the CDR3 DNA reads TGTGCCAGTAGTAACCCAGGAGGCCCTGGGAACACCATATATTTT. It encodes CASSNPGGPGNTIYF. V is TRBV19 and J is TRBJ1-3; no reliable D call. The CDR3 contains 15 residues. Per germline, CDR1 LNHDA and CDR2 SQIVND (reference sequence).

This clone was detected a few times. In the same sample, other DNA sequences code for this CDR3. V is TRBV4-3 and J is TRBJ2-2; D unclear. The germline V gene encodes CDR1 LGHNA and CDR2 YSLEER. The CDR3 has 13 amino acids. Trimming removed 3 bases at V and 1 base at J, with 3 bases between. CDR3 in amino acids: CASSQRNTGELFF. CDR3 nucleotide sequence: TGCGCCAGCAGCCAGCGGAACACCGGGGAGCTGTTTTTT.

The chain has TRBV5-8 and TRBJ1-5; 9 nucleotides align to TRBD1. Germline V lookup: CDR1 SGHTS, CDR2 YDEGEE. This CDR3 comprises 15 residues. J was trimmed by 5 bases and V by 1 base; bases with no gene match: 4. The CDR3 spells CASSLSRDRDQPQHF. DNA of the CDR3: TGTGCCAGCAGCTTGAGCCGGGACAGGGATCAGCCCCAGCATTTT. The whole variable domain, remainder taken from reference TRBV5-8 and TRBJ1-5, is EAGVTQSPTHLIKTRGQQATLRCSPISGHTSVYWYQQALGLGLQFLLWYDEGEERNRGNFPPRFSGRQFPNYSSELNVNALELEDSALYLCASSLSRDRDQPQHFGDGTRLSIL.